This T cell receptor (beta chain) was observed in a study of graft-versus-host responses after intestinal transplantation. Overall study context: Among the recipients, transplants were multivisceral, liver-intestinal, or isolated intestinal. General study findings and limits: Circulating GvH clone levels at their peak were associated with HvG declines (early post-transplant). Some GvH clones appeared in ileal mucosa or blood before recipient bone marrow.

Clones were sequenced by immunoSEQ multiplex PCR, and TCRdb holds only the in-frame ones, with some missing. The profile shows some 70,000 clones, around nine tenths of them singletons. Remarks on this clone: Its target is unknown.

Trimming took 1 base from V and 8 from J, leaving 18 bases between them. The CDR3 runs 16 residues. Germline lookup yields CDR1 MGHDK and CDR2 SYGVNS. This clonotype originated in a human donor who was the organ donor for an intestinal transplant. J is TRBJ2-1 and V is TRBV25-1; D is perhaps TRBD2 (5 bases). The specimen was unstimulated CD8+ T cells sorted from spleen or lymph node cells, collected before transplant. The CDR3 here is CASSESALVLRDEQFF. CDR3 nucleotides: TGTGCCAGCAGTGAATCGGCTTTAGTCCTGCGGGATGAGCAGTTCTTC. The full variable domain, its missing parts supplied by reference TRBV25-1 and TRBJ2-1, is EADIYQTPRYLVIGTGKKITLECSQTMGHDKMYWYQQDPGMELHLIHYSYGVNSTEKGDLSSESTVSRIRTEHFPLTLESARPSHTSQYLCASSESALVLRDEQFFGPGTRLTVL.